This T cell receptor (beta chain) was identified during a study of radiation and T cells in renal cell carcinoma. Study observations and caveats: From baseline, blood top tumor clonotypes peaked at 2 weeks post-radiation. Without pretreatment biopsies, baseline tumor clonotype presence was undetermined.

Concerning this clone itself: As yet, its antigen is unknown.

Method: immunoSEQ multiplex PCR; TCRdb's copy keeps in-frame clones and lacks some. The sample has 60,000 to 95,000 clones; around 78% are singletons. Deletions cut 0 bases from V and 6 bases from J, with 21 bases between. Germline assignment: CDR1 LNHNV and CDR2 YYDKDF (reference sequence). The CDR3 covers 17 residues. Time point here: blood 4 weeks post-SBRT, at nephrectomy. The sample's treatment: 15 Gy SBRT to primary tumor, nephrectomy 4 weeks later. Nephrectomy followed 15 Gy stereotactic body radiation by 4 weeks. Clear cell pathology was present in this patient's renal cell carcinoma. This chain connects TRBV15 to TRBJ2-7; D is unresolved. The TCR was taken from a woman aged 55-70 years with renal cell carcinoma. The material was blood, obtained from a patient whose treatment included radiotherapy and nephrectomy. The CDR3 region has the DNA TGTGCCACCAGCAGAGATATCACACGGGCTGCCGGTTTCGAGCAGTACTTC. Translated: CATSRDITRAAGFEQYF.